This T cell receptor (beta chain) was observed in a study of control samples from healthy donors and cancer patients. The protocol was immunoSEQ multiplex PCR, while the TCRdb copy is restricted to in-frame clones and leaves out a portion. The table lists fewer than 30,000 clones, about 83% of them singletons, with about 1.6% in the top ten. This receptor was obtained from a woman aged 35 to 49 with lung cancer. The sample comprised PBMCs.

The CDR3 loop is CACRPPVRSPNEKLFF. The CDR3 nucleotides are TGTGCCTGTCGACCCCCAGTGAGGTCCCCTAATGAAAAACTGTTTTTT. V and J are TRBV28 and TRBJ1-4; no clear D. Germline assignment: CDR1 MDHEN and CDR2 SYDVKM. V was trimmed by 11 bases and J by 3 bases, leaving 22 bases between them. The CDR3 has 16 residues.